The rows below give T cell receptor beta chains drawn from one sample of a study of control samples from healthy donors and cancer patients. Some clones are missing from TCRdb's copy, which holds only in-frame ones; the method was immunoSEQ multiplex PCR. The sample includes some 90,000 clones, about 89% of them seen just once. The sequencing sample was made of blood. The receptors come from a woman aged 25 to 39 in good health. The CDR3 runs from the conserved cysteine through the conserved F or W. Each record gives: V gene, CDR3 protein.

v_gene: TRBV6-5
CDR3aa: CASSGPLNTEAFF

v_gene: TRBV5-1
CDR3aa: CASSLGGTPYNEQFF

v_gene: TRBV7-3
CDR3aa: CASSLIQNTEAFF

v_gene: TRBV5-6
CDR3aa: CASSSYRLAVTYEQYF

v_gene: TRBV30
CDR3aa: CAWSRQRDQPQHF

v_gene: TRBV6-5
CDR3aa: CASSRLGTSNNEQFF

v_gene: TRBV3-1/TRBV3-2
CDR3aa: CASSPKTGNEQFF

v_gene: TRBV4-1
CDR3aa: CASSQEGQVRQPQHF

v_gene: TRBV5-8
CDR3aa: CASRDSGTSYEQYF

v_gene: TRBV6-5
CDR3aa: CASSLKAPNSPLHF

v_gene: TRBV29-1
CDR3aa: CSVGGREGKYEQYF

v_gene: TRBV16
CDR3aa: CASSQRVGSNYGYTF

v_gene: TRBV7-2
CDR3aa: CASSLASQAGNEQFF

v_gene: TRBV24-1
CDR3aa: CATSEDPGLGMGSGELFF

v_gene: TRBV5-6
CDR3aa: CASSSPTRDSTEAFF

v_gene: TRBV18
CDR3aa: CASSPYRRQEQETQYF

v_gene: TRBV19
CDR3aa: CASSRRAGISGNTIYF

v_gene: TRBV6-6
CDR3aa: CASSYAGGEDYGYTF

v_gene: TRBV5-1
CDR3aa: CASIPDRDFYEQFF

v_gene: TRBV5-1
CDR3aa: CASSLGTGAAGANVLTF

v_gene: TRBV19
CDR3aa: CASKVWPYGYTF

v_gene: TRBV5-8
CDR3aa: CASTWRGNYEQYF

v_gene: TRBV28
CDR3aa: CASSLISGAPNGYTF

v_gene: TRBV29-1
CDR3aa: CSARGSGNNSPLHF

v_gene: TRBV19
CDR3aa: CASSKGANQPQHF

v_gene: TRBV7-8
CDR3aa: CASSLVAGENQPQHF

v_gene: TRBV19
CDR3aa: CASQGLGANVLTF

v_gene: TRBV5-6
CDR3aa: CASSLANGFGEQYF

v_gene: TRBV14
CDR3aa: CASSQQGALNTEAFF

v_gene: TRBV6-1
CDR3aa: CASSEIWRGGTDTQYF

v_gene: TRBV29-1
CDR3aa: CSVTHRGLAADTQYF

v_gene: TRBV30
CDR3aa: CAWSGRGSGNTIYF

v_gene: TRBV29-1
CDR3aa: CSVIRTGEDYGYTF

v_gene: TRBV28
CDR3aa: CASRQGGTNQPQHF

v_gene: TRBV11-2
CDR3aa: CASSTGTGVRTEAFF

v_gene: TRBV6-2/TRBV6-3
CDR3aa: CASSPEQHGTGELFF

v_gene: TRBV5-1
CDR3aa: CASSLVSYTEAFF

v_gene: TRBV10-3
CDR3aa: CAISDLEQEKNIQYF

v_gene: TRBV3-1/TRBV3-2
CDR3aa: CASSYEGIGTEAFF

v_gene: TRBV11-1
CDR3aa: CASSFGALSYGYTF

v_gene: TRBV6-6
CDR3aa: CASSTQDSGNTIYF

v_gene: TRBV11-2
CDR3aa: CASSQTGTRGGEQFF

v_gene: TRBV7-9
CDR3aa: CASSSPHGSYEQYF

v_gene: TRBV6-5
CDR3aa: CASSRYLTTNYGYTF

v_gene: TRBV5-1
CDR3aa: CASSLDGSRPETQYF

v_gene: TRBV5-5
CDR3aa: CASSALSVGEQFF

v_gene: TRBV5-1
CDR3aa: CASSLVARETDTQYF

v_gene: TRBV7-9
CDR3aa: CASSLAGIGDYEQYF

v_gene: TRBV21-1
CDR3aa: CASSQGVEYEQYF

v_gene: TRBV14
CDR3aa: CASSPRLGDTQYF

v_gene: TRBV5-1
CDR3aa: CASSLGGVNEKLFF

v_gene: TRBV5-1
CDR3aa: CASRPDSPYEQYF

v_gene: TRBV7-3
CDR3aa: CASSPKTGGSTGELFF

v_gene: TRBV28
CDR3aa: CASGGLSRRNTIYF

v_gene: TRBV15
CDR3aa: CATSREGRVDSETQYF